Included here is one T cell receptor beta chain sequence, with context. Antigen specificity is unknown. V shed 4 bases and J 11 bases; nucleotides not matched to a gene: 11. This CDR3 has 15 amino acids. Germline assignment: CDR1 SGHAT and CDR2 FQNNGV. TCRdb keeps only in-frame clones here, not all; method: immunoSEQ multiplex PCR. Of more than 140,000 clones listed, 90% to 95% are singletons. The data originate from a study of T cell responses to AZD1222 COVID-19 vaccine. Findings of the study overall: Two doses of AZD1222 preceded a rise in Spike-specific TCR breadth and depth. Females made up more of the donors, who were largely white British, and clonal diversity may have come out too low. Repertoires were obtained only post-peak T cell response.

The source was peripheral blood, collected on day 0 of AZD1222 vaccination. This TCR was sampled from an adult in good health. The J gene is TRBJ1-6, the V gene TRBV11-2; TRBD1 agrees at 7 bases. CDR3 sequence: CASSSQGTPLAPLHF. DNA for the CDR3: TGTGCCAGCAGCTCACAGGGGACCCCGCTCGCACCCCTCCACTTT. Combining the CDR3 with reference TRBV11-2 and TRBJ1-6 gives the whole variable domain EAGVAQSPRYKIIEKRQSVAFWCNPISGHATLYWYQQILGQGPKLLIQFQNNGVVDDSQLPKDRFSAERLKGVDSTLKIQPAKLEDSAVYLCASSSQGTPLAPLHFGNGTRLTVT.